This TCR beta chain was sequenced during a study of cytomegalovirus exposure and HLA in healthy donors. This clone appeared a single time. The PCR employed 60 Vbeta primers together with 13 Jbeta primers. The data were produced by immunoSEQ multiplex PCR, yet TCRdb's version contains in-frame clones alone and is incomplete. The table lists some 190,000 clones, 76% of them singletons. This CDR3 is 15 amino acids long. The V gene lost 3 bases and the J gene lost 2 bases, with 13 bases spanning the gap. The germline gives CDR1 MNHEY, CDR2 SMNVEV (reference sequence). Input material: PBMCs. This TCR derives from a young man in good health and CMV-seronegative. The V and J genes are TRBV27 and TRBJ2-5; possibly TRBD1 for D (6 bases). The CDR3 nucleotides read TGTGCCAGCAGTTTTCTAGCAAGGGGGCAAGAGACCCAGTACTTC. It yields the protein CASSFLARGQETQYF.